This T cell receptor (delta chain) was profiled in a study of γδ T cells in repeated Plasmodium falciparum infection. On the study more broadly: Donors had four controlled P. falciparum NF54 infections over roughly 620 days. Study outcomes and limitations: Malian children's Vdelta2-negative repertoires appeared more expanded and less diverse than Australians'.

TCRdb re-processed the multiplex PCR reads using CATT. The sample holds approximately 90,000 delta-chain clones, over 0.9% seen once. Bulk repertoires came from Vgamma9/Vdelta2+ or Vdelta2-negative gammadelta T cells flow-sorted from PBMC. Notes on this clone: Its antigen is unidentified. The mismatch at residue 16 between this DNA's translation and the TCRdb protein of a much larger clone likely reflects a read error; the protein shown is translated from the DNA.

The CDR3 is 22 amino acids. CDR1 is TSWWSYY and CDR2 is QGS in the germline V gene. V shed 1 base, J shed 3 bases, and the junction held 26 bases outside the gene matches. The chain employs TRDV1 and TRDJ1, with 7 bases matching TRDD3. Because TCRdb records no J gene, it was assigned here through a match of the DNA to germline. The source is a pool of human donors (malaria-infected and uninfected, not separated). Sequencing was done on a sample of gamma-delta T cells from blood. The CDR3 here is CALGEQSRWLGSYWGSPDKLIF. CDR3 bases: TGTGCTCTTGGGGAACAAAGTCGATGGTTGGGTTCATACTGGGGATCACCCGATAAACTCATCTTT.